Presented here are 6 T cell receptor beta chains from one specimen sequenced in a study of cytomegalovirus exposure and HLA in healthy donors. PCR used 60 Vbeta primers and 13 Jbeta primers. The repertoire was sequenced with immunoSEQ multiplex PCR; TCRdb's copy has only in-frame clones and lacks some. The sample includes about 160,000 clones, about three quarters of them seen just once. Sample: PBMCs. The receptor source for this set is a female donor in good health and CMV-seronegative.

The CDR3 loop is CASSVDWQGSSYGYTF. The CDR3 region has the DNA TGTGCCAGCAGCGTAGATTGGCAGGGCAGTAGCTATGGCTACACCTTC. V usage is TRBV9 and J usage is TRBJ1-2, with D possibly being TRBD1 (5 bases). The length of the CDR3 is 16 residues. V was trimmed by 0 bases and J by 4 bases, leaving 16 bases between them. The germline CDR1 and CDR2 sequences are SGDLS and YYNGEE.

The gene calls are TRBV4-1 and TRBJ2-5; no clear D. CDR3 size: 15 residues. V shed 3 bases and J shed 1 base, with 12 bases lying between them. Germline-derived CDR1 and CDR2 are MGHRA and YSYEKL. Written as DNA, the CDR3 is TGCGCCAGCAGCCATTTACAGTCCCTCCAAGAGACCCAGTACTTC. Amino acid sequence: CASSHLQSLQETQYF.

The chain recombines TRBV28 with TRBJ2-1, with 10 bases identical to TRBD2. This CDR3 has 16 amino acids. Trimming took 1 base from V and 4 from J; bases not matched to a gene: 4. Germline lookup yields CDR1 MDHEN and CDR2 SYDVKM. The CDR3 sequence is CASSLLRTSGYNEQFF. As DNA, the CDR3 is TGTGCCAGCAGTTTATTGAGGACTAGCGGTTACAATGAGCAGTTCTTC.

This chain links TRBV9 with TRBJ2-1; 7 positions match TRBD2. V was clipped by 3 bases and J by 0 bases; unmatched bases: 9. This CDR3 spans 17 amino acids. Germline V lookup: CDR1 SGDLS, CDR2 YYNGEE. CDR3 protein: CASSAGGLLSSYNEQFF. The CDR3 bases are TGTGCCAGCAGCGCGGGGGGACTATTAAGCTCCTACAATGAGCAGTTCTTC.

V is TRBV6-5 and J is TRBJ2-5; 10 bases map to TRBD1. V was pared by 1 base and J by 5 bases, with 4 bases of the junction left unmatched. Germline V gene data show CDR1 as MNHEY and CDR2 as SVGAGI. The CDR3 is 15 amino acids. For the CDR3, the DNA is TGTGCCAGCAGTTACTTGGGACAGGGGAGGGAGACCCAGTACTTC. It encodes CASSYLGQGRETQYF.

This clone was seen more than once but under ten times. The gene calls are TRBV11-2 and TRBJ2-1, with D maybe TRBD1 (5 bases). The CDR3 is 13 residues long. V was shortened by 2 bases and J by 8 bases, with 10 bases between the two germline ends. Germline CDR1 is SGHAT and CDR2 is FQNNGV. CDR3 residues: CASSLNLGDEQFF. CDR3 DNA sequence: TGTGCCAGCAGCTTAAACTTAGGGGATGAGCAGTTCTTC. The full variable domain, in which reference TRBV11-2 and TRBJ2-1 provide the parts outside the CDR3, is EAGVAQSPRYKIIEKRQSVAFWCNPISGHATLYWYQQILGQGPKLLIQFQNNGVVDDSQLPKDRFSAERLKGVDSTLKIQPAKLEDSAVYLCASSLNLGDEQFFGPGTRLTVL.